This entry lists 14 T cell receptor beta chains sequenced from one sample in a study of Ad26.COV2.S vaccination and SARS-CoV-2 variants. Stated treatment: around 19 received Ad26.COV2.S at low or high dose, single or two shots; 5 received placebo; per-sample allocation not given. Sampling was performed 63 days after the first vaccine or placebo injection. Method: immunoSEQ multiplex PCR; TCRdb's copy keeps in-frame clones and lacks some. The sample holds roughly 350,000 clones, 80% to 90% seen once. The sequencing here drew on peripheral blood, taken in a trial of Ad26.COV2.S vaccine versus placebo. The receptor source for this set is a person aged 18-65 years who received the Ad26.COV2.S COVID-19 vaccine or a placebo.

This clone was seen once. J is TRBJ2-1 and V is TRBV19, with 12 bases identical to TRBD2. From germline, CDR1 is LNHDA and CDR2 SQIVND (reference sequence). There are 16 residues in the CDR3. V lost 8 bases and J lost 0; bases outside the gene matches: 5. The CDR3 DNA sequence: TGTGCCAGTGGGACTAGCGGGCCGCCCTCCTACAATGAGCAGTTCTTC. Its protein product is CASGTSGPPSYNEQFF.

The rearrangement uses TRBV19 and TRBJ1-1; possibly TRBD1 for D (5 bases). Trimming pared 9 bases from V and 2 bases from J, leaving 16 bases between. Germline values: CDR1 LNHDA, CDR2 SQIVND (reference sequence). This CDR3 is 14 amino acids long. The CDR3 DNA follows: TGTGCCAGCGCGAGGGGCTCCCTTAACACTGAAGCTTTCTTT. Translated, it gives CASARGSLNTEAFF.

This chain uses TRBV6-6 with TRBJ2-7, with TRBD1 as a possible D gene (6 bases). Trimming took 8 bases from V and 4 from J, leaving 15 bases between them. Germline assignment: CDR1 MNHNY and CDR2 SVGAGI (reference sequence). The CDR3 totals 13 residues. The CDR3 nucleotides read TGTGCCAGCCGTCCCGGGACACCTTACGAGCAGTACTTC. Translated: CASRPGTPYEQYF.

The CDR3: CASSLGGPYQPQHF. The CDR3 nucleotides are TGTGCCAGCAGCTTAGGGGGGCCCTATCAGCCCCAGCATTTT. The chain recombines TRBV11-2 with TRBJ1-5; D possibly corresponds to TRBD1 (6 bases). The germline V gene encodes CDR1 SGHAT and CDR2 FQNNGV. This CDR3 spans 14 amino acids. V gave up 1 base and J gave up 5 bases, with 9 bases separating them.

The chain combines TRBV29-1 with TRBJ2-1, with 7 bases lining up with TRBD2. Germline CDR1 and CDR2: SQVTM and ANQGSEA. This CDR3 spans 18 amino acids. After removal of 5 bases from V and 0 bases from J, the junction contained 16 bases not matched to a gene. The CDR3 spells CSVRGIEGGAVSYNEQFF. In DNA, the CDR3 is TGCAGCGTTCGGGGTATTGAGGGAGGGGCTGTCTCCTACAATGAGCAGTTCTTC.

The chain has TRBV5-6 and TRBJ2-1; TRBD2 matches at 10 bases. With V trimmed by 4 bases and J by 4 bases, 8 bases remained unmatched. The length of the CDR3 is 16 residues. CDR1 is SGHDT, CDR2 YYEEEE, per germline. The CDR3 spells CASSITGTSAYNEQFF. As DNA, the CDR3 is TGTGCCAGCAGCATAACCGGGACTAGCGCATACAATGAGCAGTTCTTC.

In the case of this clone: The same CDR3 also results from other DNA sequences found in this sample. This chain uses TRBV5-1 with TRBJ2-7; 9 bases agree with TRBD1. The length of the CDR3 is 15 residues. J lost 0 bases, V lost 0 bases, and 1 base had no gene match. Germline V lookup: CDR1 SGHRS, CDR2 YFSETQ. The CDR3 sequence is CASSLGQGGSYEQYF. The DNA of the CDR3 is TGCGCCAGCAGCTTGGGACAGGGGGGCTCCTACGAGCAGTACTTC.

The rearrangement links TRBV19 to TRBJ2-3; D is perhaps TRBD1 or TRBD2 (5 bases each). Germline loops: CDR1 LNHDA, CDR2 SQIVND (reference sequence). V was shortened by 9 bases and J by 5 bases, with 18 bases between the two germline ends. The CDR3 length is 14 residues. As DNA, the CDR3 is TGTGCCAGCCTGGGACCTCAAGTGGGAGATACGCAGTATTTT. Translated: CASLGPQVGDTQYF.

Here the CDR3 DNA reads TGTGCCAGCAGCTTAGATGTCAGGGCGAACTACGAGCAGTACTTC. It translates to CASSLDVRANYEQYF. This rearrangement joins TRBV11-2 to TRBJ2-7, with a weak D call TRBD1 (5 bases). Trimming pared 0 bases from V and 3 bases from J, leaving 12 bases between. The germline V gene has CDR1 SGHAT and CDR2 FQNNGV. The CDR3 covers 15 residues.

V usage is TRBV24-1 and J usage is TRBJ2-3; 9 nucleotides line up with TRBD2. This CDR3 spans 17 amino acids. The germline gives CDR1 KGHDR, CDR2 SFDVKD. V lost 7 bases to trimming and J lost 6 bases; unmatched junction nucleotides: 16. The CDR3 bases are TGTGCCACCAGCCGGGGACTAGCTGGGGGCTTGGTTGATACGCAGTATTTT. It specifies CATSRGLAGGLVDTQYF.

This clone was detected a few times. J is TRBJ2-7 and V is TRBV7-9; 10 positions match TRBD1. Germline V CDR1 and CDR2: SEHNR, FQNEAQ (reference sequence). J gave up 5 bases and V 6 bases, and 13 bases lay outside the gene matches. The CDR3 spans 16 residues. CDR3 protein: CASRTLWTGGVNEQYF. CDR3 in DNA: TGTGCCAGCAGGACTCTCTGGACAGGGGGTGTCAACGAGCAGTACTTC.

The chain joins TRBV10-3 to TRBJ2-6, with D perhaps matching TRBD2 (5 bases). This CDR3 comprises 17 residues. Germline loops: CDR1 ENHRY, CDR2 SYGVKD. Deletions cut 9 bases from V and 0 bases from J, with 18 bases between. The CDR3 DNA sequence: TGTGCCATTCCCTCGGGGTTAACCGTCTCTGGGGCCAACGTCCTGACTTTC. Translated, it gives CAIPSGLTVSGANVLTF.

The chain recombines TRBV24-1 with TRBJ2-3, with D unresolved. The CDR3 length is 15 residues. CDR1 KGHDR and CDR2 SFDVKD come from the germline V gene. Trimming left V 5 bases short and J 2 bases short, with 13 bases between. The CDR3: CATSASIGSTDTQYF. The DNA for the CDR3 is TGTGCCACCAGTGCTAGTATAGGGTCCACAGATACGCAGTATTTT.

This clone was seen more than once but under ten times. The chain recombines TRBV9 with TRBJ2-5, with a possible D match to TRBD1 (5 bases). V shed 0 bases and J shed 0 bases, with 9 bases lying between them. Germline V lookup: CDR1 SGDLS, CDR2 YYNGEE. This CDR3 has 15 amino acids. The CDR3 DNA reads as TGTGCCAGCAGCGTAGCCCCCAGGGACCAAGAGACCCAGTACTTC. Its translation is CASSVAPRDQETQYF.